This T cell receptor beta chain is drawn from a study of beta chain features in type 1 diabetes. General study results and limits: Naive, central memory and regulatory TCRB repertoires appeared more similar among patients than healthy donors.

The study reverse transcribed the entire isolated RNA, so it sequenced expressed TCRB transcripts. Generated by immunoSEQ multiplex PCR, the TCRdb table keeps only in-frame clones and is missing some. This sample yields 450,000 to 600,000 clones, of which approximately 31% are seen a single time; 0.05% to 0.07% belongs to the top ten. In total, each donor contributed a single heparinised blood draw that averaged about 110 mL. On this clone: Its antigen is still unknown.

V lost 5 bases, J lost 16 bases, and 15 bases stayed unmatched. The CDR3 has 14 residues. Germline CDR1 reads SGHTA; CDR2 reads FQGNSA. The chain uses TRBV7-2 and TRBJ2-1; 9 bases are shared with TRBD1. The specimen was naive CD4+ T cells from blood. The sequence was collected from a man aged 18 to 29 in good health. The chain's CDR3 is CASSPRTGEGGVFF. CDR3 in DNA: TGTGCCAGCAGCCCTCGGACAGGGGAGGGTGGAGTTTTCTTC.